This TCR beta chain was documented in a study of OX40 agonist ivuxolimab in advanced cancers. Study observations and caveats: Among T cells, CD8+ cells averaged more expanded clones than CD4+ cells.

The method was immunoSEQ multiplex PCR; TCRdb's version includes in-frame clones alone and lacks a portion of them. This sample has approximately 60,000 clones, with 80% to 90% found just once. The V end lost 5 bases, the J end lost 5 bases, and 21 bases lay between the germline ends. The V gene's germline CDR1 is SEHNR and CDR2 FQNEAQ (reference sequence). The CDR3 consists of 16 residues. Note on this clone: Antigen unknown.

This clonotype was sampled from an adult with an advanced solid tumor such as melanoma, head and neck, liver or kidney cancer. V usage is TRBV7-9 and J usage is TRBJ1-1; a weak D match, TRBD1 (5 bases). The material sequenced was CD4+ or CD8+ T cells sorted from blood, taken in a trial of the OX40 agonist ivuxolimab. DNA for the CDR3: TGTGCCAGCAGCCCAAAACTCAGGGCAGGGTGGACTGAAGCTTTCTTT. It translates to CASSPKLRAGWTEAFF. Full variable domain (outside the CDR3, taken from reference TRBV7-9 and TRBJ1-1): DTGVSQNPRHKITKRGQNVTFRCDPISEHNRLYWYRQTLGQGPEFLTYFQNEAQLEKSRLLSDRFSAERPKGSFSTLEIQRTEQGDSAMYLCASSPKLRAGWTEAFFGQGTRLTVV.